This TCR beta chain originates from a study of blood T cells in healthy people across ages (dated by TCRdb to about 2015). Study-level background: Template switching captured roughly one uniquely barcoded TCR beta cDNA molecule per two T cells in model experiments. Using deep sequencing normalized with unique cDNA molecular identifiers, the study measured how TCR beta repertoire diversity changes with age. Four age groups were formed from the donors: young (average approximately 15 years), middle-aged (approximately 42), aged (roughly 58) and long-lived (more than 75). Donors of different ages were randomly distributed across sequencing lanes to avoid experimental bias. Two additional independent replicas of 1 million unique cDNA reads from the same blood draw were analyzed for two donors (one aged 18 to 30 and one aged 80 or older).

The library was made by 5' RACE. The reads were generated on an Illumina HiSeq 2500. A second about 7 to 12 cycle PCR used a sample-barcoded 5' primer and a J-beta primer mix. A unique molecular identifier was introduced onto each TCR beta cDNA molecule by a template-switch 5' adaptor carrying 12 random nucleotides. Each sample yielded at least 3 million CDR3-containing paired-end reads. First-strand cDNA was synthesized from all RNA with the Mint cDNA synthesis kit, primed by a TRBC-specific oligonucleotide. Following uracil-DNA glycosylase treatment, all cDNA underwent a first 18-cycle PCR with the universal primers M1SS and BC2_uni_R. The authors' analysis ran thus. Each sample was normalized by randomly selecting 1 million high-quality reads, each carrying a distinct molecular identifier. Instead of being binned into consensus sequences, reads with shared molecular identifiers were discarded. MiTCR, set to a Q25 quality threshold and the strictest error-elimination algorithm, was used for CDR3 identification, clonotype clustering and error correction. A nonparametric unseen species model using Euler transformation provided a lower-bound estimate of total TCR beta diversity. In TCRdb, the public reads were trimmed at Q25 with fastp and aligned with MiXCR, with productive beta chains retained. For every CDR3 protein sequence, its rows merge into one entry that carries the most common genes and DNA. The V and J calls were determined by TCRdb, not by the authors. This sample holds 920,000 or so distinct CDR3 sequences; under 45% were observed only once. The biggest ten clones account for approximately 17% of the sample.

Systemically healthy Caucasian individuals from Russia, over 30 in total and aged roughly 6 to 90 years, were included as donors. Roughly 10 milliliters of peripheral blood were collected from each donor into EDTA-treated Vacutainer tubes. Ficoll-Paque density-gradient centrifugation was used to isolate PBMCs, with at least 6 million obtained per sample. Total RNA was extracted from PBMCs with Trizol reagent, with at least 6 micrograms obtained per sample. The percentages of naive CD45RAhigh/CD27high T cells were determined by flow cytometry on a PBMC aliquot from every donor. General findings and caveats noted by the study authors: Compared with the aged group, the long-lived group had more naive CD4+ T cells, fewer expanded clones and increased TCR diversity, suggesting age selection. Total diversity estimates from one million sequenced T cells were considered lower bounds and underestimates. The CMV infection status of donors was not known, potentially confounding age-related changes in expanded clonotypes. Since profiling was done on bulk unsorted PBMCs, naive and antigen-experienced compartments could not be conclusively compared. The percentage of naive T cells measured by flow cytometry correlated strongly with observed TCR beta diversity. Observed TCR beta diversity per million T cells fell roughly linearly with age, and a significant reduction was already apparent by age roughly 40.

Taken from the germline V gene (reference sequence), the CDR1 and CDR2 loops are DFQATT and SNEGSKA. The CDR3 covers 15 residues, taking in both the cysteine and the phenylalanine. Just the 45-base CDR3 DNA is kept, in frame starting at base 1. Trimming accounts for 1 base at V and 0 bases at J, while the number of junction bases matched to no gene is 1. In its sample, this clonotype was seen a few times. What this receptor recognizes is not known. No much larger clone exists at a distance of one base, and base qualities are not known. This clonotype was sampled from a woman aged 55-70 years in good health. The rearrangement joined TRBV20-1 to TRBJ2-4, and TRBD2 matches 9 of the central bases. The material sequenced was blood. The CDR3 in this case is CSARGTSAAKNIQYF. The nucleotide sequence is given as TGCAGTGCTAGAGGGACTAGCGCAGCCAAAAACATTCAGTACTTC.